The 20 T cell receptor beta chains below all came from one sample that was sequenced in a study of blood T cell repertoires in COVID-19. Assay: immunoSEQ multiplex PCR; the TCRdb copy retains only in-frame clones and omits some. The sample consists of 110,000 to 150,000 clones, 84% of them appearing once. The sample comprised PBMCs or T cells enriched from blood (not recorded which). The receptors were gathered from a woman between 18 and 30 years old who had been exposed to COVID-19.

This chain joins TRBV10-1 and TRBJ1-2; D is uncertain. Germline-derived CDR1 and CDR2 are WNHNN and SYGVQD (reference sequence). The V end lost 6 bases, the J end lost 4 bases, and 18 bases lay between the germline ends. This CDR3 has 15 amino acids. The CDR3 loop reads CASSPGRSGSYGYTF. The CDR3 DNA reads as TGCGCCAGCAGCCCCGGACGTTCTGGGAGCTATGGCTACACCTTC.

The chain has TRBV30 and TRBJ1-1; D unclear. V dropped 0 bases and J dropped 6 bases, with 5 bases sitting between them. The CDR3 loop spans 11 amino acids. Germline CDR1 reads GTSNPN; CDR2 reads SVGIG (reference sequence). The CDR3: CAWSVSSEAFF. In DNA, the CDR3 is TGTGCCTGGAGTGTTTCCTCTGAAGCTTTCTTT.

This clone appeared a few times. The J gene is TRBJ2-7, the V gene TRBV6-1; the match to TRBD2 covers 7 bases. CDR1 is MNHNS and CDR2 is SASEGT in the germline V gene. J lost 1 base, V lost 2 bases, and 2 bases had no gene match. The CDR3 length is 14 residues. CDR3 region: CASSESGESYEQYF. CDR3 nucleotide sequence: TGTGCCAGCAGTGAAAGCGGGGAATCCTACGAGCAGTACTTC.

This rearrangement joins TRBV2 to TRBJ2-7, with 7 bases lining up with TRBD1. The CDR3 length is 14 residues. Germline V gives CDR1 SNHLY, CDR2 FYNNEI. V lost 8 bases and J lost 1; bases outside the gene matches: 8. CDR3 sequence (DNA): TGTGCCAGCTGCCAAAGGACAGGTTCCTACGAGCAGTACTTC. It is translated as CASCQRTGSYEQYF.

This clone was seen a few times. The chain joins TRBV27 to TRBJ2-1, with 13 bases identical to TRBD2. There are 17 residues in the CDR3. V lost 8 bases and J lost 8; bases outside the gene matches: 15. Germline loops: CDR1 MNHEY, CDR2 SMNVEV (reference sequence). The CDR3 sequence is CASCRLAGGRGFDEQFF. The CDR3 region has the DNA TGTGCCAGCTGCCGACTAGCGGGAGGAAGAGGGTTCGATGAGCAGTTCTTC.

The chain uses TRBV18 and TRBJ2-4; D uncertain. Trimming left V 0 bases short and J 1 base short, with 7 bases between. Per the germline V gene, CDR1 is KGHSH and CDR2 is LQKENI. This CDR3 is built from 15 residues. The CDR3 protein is CASSPPDSAKNIQYF. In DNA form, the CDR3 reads TGTGCCAGCTCACCACCTGATAGCGCCAAAAACATTCAGTACTTC.

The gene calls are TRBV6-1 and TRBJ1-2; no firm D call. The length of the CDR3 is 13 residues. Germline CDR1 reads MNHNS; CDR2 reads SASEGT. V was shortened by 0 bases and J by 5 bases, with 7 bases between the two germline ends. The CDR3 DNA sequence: TGTGCCAGCAGTGAAGCGCCGGGGTATGGCTACACCTTC. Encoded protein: CASSEAPGYGYTF.

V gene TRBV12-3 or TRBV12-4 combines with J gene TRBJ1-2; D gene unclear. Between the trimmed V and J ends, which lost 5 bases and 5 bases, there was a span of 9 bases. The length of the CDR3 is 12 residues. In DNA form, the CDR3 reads TGTGCCAGCAGTCGCTCGGGTTATGGCTACACCTTC. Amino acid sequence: CASSRSGYGYTF.

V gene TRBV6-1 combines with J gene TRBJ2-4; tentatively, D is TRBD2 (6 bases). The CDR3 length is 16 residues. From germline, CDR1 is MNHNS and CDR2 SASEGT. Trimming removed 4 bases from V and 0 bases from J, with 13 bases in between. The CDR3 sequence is CASSGGAFLAKNIQYF. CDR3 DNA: TGTGCCAGCAGTGGCGGGGCCTTTCTAGCCAAAAACATTCAGTACTTC.

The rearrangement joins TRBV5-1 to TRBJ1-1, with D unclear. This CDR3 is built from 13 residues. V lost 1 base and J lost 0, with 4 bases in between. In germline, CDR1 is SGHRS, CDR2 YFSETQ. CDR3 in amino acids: CASSLNMNTEAFF. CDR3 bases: TGCGCCAGCAGCTTGAACATGAACACTGAAGCTTTCTTT.

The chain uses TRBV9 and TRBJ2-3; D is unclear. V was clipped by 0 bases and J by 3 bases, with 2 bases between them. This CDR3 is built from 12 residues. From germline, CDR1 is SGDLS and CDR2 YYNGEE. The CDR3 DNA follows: TGTGCCAGCAGCGTAGCTACAGATACGCAGTATTTT. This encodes CASSVATDTQYF.

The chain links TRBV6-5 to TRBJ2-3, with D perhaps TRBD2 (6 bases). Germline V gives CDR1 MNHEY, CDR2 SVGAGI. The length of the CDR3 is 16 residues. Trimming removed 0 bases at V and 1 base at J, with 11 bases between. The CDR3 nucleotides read TGTGCCAGCAGTTACTCCTCTTGGGGGGGCACAGATACGCAGTATTTT. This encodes CASSYSSWGGTDTQYF.

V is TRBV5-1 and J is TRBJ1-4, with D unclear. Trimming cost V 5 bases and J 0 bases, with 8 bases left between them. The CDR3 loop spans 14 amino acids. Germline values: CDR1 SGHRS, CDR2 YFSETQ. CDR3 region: CASRLDATNEKLFF. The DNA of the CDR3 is TGCGCCAGCAGGTTAGATGCAACTAATGAAAAACTGTTTTTT.

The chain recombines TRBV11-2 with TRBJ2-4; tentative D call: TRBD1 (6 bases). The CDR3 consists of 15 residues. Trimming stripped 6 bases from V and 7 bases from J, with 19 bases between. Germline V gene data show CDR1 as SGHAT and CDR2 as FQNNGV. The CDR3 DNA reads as TGTGCCAGCAGTCCCCTTGGGACACCCCACAACATTCAGTACTTC. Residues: CASSPLGTPHNIQYF.

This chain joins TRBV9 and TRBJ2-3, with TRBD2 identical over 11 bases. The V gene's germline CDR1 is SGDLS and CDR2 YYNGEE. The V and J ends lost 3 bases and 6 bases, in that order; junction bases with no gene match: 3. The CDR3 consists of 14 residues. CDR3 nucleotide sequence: TGTGCCAGCAGCGCTAGCGGGAGGACGGATACGCAGTATTTT. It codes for CASSASGRTDTQYF.

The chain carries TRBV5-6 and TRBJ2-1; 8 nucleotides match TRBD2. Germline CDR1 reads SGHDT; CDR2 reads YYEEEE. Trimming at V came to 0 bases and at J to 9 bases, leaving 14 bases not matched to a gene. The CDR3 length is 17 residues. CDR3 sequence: CASSLAGGEPPWGEQFF. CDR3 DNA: TGTGCCAGCAGCTTGGCCGGGGGGGAGCCCCCCTGGGGTGAGCAGTTCTTC.

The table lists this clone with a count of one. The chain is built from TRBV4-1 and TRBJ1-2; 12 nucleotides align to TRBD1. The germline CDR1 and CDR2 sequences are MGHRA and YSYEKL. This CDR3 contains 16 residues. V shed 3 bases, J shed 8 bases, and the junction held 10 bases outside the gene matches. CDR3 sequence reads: CASSHPPGQGAEGYTF. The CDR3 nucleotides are TGCGCCAGCAGCCATCCTCCGGGACAGGGGGCGGAGGGCTACACCTTC.

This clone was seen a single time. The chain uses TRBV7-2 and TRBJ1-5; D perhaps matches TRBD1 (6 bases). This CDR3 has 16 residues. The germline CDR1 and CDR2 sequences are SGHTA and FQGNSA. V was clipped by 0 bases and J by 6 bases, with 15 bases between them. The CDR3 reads CASSLASQGLSQPQHF. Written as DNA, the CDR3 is TGTGCCAGCAGCTTAGCGAGCCAGGGGCTCAGTCAGCCCCAGCATTTT. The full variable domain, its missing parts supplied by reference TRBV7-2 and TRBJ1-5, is GAGVSQSPSNKVTEKGKDVELRCDPISGHTALYWYRQSLGQGLEFLIYFQGNSAPDKSGLPSDRFSAERTGGSVSTLTIQRTQQEDSAVYLCASSLASQGLSQPQHFGDGTRLSIL.

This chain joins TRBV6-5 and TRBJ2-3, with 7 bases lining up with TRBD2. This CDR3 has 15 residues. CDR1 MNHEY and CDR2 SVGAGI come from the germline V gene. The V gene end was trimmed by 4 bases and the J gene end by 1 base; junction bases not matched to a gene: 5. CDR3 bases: TGTGCCAGCAGTTCAAGCGGGACGGGCACAGATACGCAGTATTTT. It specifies CASSSSGTGTDTQYF.

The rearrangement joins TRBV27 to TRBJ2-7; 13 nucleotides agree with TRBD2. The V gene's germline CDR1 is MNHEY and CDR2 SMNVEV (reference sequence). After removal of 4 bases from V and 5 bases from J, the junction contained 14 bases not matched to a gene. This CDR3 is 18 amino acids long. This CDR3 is CASSSYAYKLAGGDEQYF. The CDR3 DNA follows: TGTGCCAGCAGTTCCTACGCTTATAAACTAGCGGGAGGGGACGAGCAGTACTTC.